Listed below are T cell receptor beta chains from one sample, sequenced in a study of T cells in Graves' hyperthyroidism and ophthalmopathy. TCRdb reprocessed the multiplex PCR reads via MiXCR and lists one record per CDR3 protein. This table holds hundreds of thousands of distinct CDR3 sequences, 20% to 25% found once. Sequencing was carried out using blood. Every receptor here comes from a young man with Graves' ophthalmopathy. Each CDR3 is given with its conserved first and last residue. The D gene is left open where the match is weak. Expanded clones are given a class, and other clones once, few, many or no size at all.

D	V	size	J	DNA	CDR3
TRBD2	TRBV7-3	few	TRBJ2-2	TGTGCCAGCAGCTCAGGACTAGCGGGACTCACCGGGGAGCTGTTTTTT	CASSSGLAGLTGELFF
TRBD1	TRBV7-9	.	TRBJ2-7	TGTGCCAGCAGCCCGCTGGGGACAGGGTCGATCGAGCAGTACTTC	CASSPLGTGSIEQYF
.	TRBV19	.	TRBJ1-6	TGTGCCAGTCGGACCTATAATTCACCCCTCCACTTT	CASRTYNSPLHF
.	TRBV2	.	TRBJ1-1	TGCGCCAGCAGTTTTTATCCCCCCCCGCCAGGGAAAAACACTGAAGCTTTCTTT	CASSFYPPPPGKNTEAFF
.	TRBV29-1	few	TRBJ1-2	TGCAGCGTTGGTGTGGGGTCTGGCTATGGCTACACCTTC	CSVGVGSGYGYTF
TRBD2	TRBV6-1	few	TRBJ2-7	TGTGCCAGCAGGCCCCGGGACTACTACTCCTACGAGCAGTACTTC	CASRPRDYYSYEQYF
TRBD1	TRBV19	.	TRBJ2-6	TGTGCCAGTGGCAGGACAGGGGCTGGGGCCAACGTCCTGACTTTC	CASGRTGAGANVLTF
.	TRBV20-1	few	TRBJ1-2	TGCAGTGCTCATTCCGGTTTTTCAGCTAACTATGGCTACACCTTC	CSAHSGFSANYGYTF
TRBD2	TRBV11-2	many	TRBJ2-2	TGTGCCACCCTCAGCGGGAGAGGGACCGGGGAGCTGTTTTTT	CATLSGRGTGELFF
.	TRBV6-1	few	TRBJ2-1	TGTGCCACTCGAGGCCATACCGGGGACTTCAGGAATGAGCAGTTCTTC	CATRGHTGDFRNEQFF
.	TRBV5-4	.	TRBJ2-7	TGTGCCAGCAGCCAATGGGGGGCTTCCTACGAGCAGTACTTC	CASSQWGASYEQYF
.	TRBV2	many	TRBJ2-7	TGTGCCAGCAGTCCGACAGAAGGGTACGAGCAGTACTTC	CASSPTEGYEQYF
TRBD2	TRBV7-3	.	TRBJ2-7	TGTGCCAGCAGCTTAGACGCGACTAGCCCTTCATCCGAGCAGTACTTC	CASSLDATSPSSEQYF
.	TRBV4-1	once	TRBJ1-2	TGCGCCAGCAGCCAAGCCCCGGCAGTCAACTATGGCTACACCTTC	CASSQAPAVNYGYTF
TRBD2	TRBV28	many	TRBJ2-7	TGTGCCAGCAGTACAAGGACTAGCGGGAGGTACGAGCAGTACTTC	CASSTRTSGRYEQYF
.	TRBV18	many	TRBJ1-1	TGTGCCAGCTCACCCAGGGGCAGTGGCAACACTGAAGCTTTCTTT	CASSPRGSGNTEAFF
.	TRBV20-1	once	TRBJ2-1	TGCAGTGCTAGAATGGGTAGGCAGCGGACGTGCAATGAGCAGTTCTTC	CSARMGRQRTCNEQFF
TRBD1	TRBV30	many	TRBJ2-2	TGTGCCCACGCCGGGACAGCGAACACCGGGGAGCTGTTTTTT	CAHAGTANTGELFF
.	TRBV10-2	.	TRBJ2-3	TGCGCCAGCAGTGACTCCGGGACACCCGAATCCACAGATACGCAGTATTTT	CASSDSGTPESTDTQYF
.	TRBV20-1	many	TRBJ1-5	TGCAGTGCTAGAATAGTTGGGGATCAGCCCCAGCATTTT	CSARIVGDQPQHF
.	TRBV5-1	many	TRBJ1-2	TGCGCCAGCAGCCTAGCCCCTGGGGTGGATGGCTACACCTTC	CASSLAPGVDGYTF
TRBD1	TRBV5-5	.	TRBJ2-5	TGTGCCAGCAGCTCTCCTACAGGGGTTGAGACCCAGTACTTC	CASSSPTGVETQYF
TRBD1	TRBV20-1	many	TRBJ1-1	TGCAGTGCTAGAGATCCTACCGGGACAGGGGGAGCTGAAGCTTTCTTT	CSARDPTGTGGAEAFF
TRBD2	TRBV28	many	TRBJ2-5	TGTGCCAGCAGTTCCATCCCTAGCGGGGGGACTCAAGAGACCCAGTACTTC	CASSSIPSGGTQETQYF